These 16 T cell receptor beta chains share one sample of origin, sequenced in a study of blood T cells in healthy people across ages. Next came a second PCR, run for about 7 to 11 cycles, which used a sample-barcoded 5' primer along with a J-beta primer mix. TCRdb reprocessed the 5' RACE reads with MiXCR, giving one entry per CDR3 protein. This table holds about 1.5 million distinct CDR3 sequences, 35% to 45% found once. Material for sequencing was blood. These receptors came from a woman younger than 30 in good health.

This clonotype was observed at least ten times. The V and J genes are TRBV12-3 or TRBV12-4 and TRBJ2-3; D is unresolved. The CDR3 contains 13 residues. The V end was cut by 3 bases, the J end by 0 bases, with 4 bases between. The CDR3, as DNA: TGTGCCAGCAGTTTTTTGAGCACAGATACGCAGTATTTT. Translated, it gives CASSFLSTDTQYF.

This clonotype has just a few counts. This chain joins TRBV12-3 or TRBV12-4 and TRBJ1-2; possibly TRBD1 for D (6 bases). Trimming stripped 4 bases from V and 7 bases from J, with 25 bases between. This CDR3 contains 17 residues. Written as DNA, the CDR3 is TGTGCCAGCAGTTCCTCAGGGGACCCAGCGGGATACGGTGGCTACACCTTC. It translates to CASSSSGDPAGYGGYTF.

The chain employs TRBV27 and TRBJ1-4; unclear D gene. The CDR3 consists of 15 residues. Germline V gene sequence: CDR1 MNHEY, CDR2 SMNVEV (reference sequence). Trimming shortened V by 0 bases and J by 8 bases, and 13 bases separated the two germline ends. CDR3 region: CASSLSLGRGEKLFF. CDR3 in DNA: TGTGCCAGCAGTTTATCGCTGGGGAGAGGGGAAAAACTGTTTTTT.

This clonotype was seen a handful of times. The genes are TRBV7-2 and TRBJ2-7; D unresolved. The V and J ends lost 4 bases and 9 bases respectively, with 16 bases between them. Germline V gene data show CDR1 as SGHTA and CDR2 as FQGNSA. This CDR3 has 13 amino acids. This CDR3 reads CASSSTAINSQYF. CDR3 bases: TGTGCCAGCAGCTCCACGGCTATCAACTCGCAGTACTTC.

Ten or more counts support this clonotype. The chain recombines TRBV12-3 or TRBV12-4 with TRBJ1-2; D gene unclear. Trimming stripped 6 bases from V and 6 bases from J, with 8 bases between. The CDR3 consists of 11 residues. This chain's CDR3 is CASSRSDGYTF. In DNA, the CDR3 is TGTGCCAGCAGCCGGAGTGATGGCTACACCTTC.

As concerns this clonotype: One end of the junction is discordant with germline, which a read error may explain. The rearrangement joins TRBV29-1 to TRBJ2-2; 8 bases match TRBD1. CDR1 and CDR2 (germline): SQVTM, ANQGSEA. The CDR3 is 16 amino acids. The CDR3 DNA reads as TGCAGCGTTGTCAATTGGACAGGGATGAACATCGGGGAGCTGTTTTTT. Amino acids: CSVVNWTGMNIGELFF.

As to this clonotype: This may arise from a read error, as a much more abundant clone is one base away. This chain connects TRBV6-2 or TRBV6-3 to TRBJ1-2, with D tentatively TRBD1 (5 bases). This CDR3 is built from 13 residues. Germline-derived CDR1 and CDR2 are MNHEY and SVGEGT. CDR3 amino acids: CAGSPDRLYGYTF. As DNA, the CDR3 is TGTGCCGGCAGTCCAGACAGACTCTATGGCTACACCTTC.

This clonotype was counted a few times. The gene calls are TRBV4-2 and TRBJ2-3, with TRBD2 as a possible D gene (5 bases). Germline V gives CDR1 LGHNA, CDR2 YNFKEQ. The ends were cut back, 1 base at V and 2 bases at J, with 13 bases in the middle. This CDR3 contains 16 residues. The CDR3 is CASSQGGGALTDTQYF. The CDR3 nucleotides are TGTGCCAGCAGCCAAGGAGGAGGAGCCCTCACAGATACGCAGTATTTT.

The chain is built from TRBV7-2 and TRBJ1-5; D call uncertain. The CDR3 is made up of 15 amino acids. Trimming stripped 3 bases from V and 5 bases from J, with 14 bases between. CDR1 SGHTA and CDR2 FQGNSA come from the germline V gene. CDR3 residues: CASSFQSGLDQPQHF. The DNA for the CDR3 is TGTGCCAGCAGCTTCCAGAGCGGCCTCGATCAGCCCCAGCATTTT.

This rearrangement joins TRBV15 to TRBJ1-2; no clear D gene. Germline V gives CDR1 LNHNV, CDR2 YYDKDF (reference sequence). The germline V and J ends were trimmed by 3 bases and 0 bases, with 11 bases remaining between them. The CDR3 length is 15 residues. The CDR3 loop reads CATSRGKEPNYGYTF. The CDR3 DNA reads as TGTGCCACCAGCAGGGGGAAAGAACCTAACTATGGCTACACCTTC.

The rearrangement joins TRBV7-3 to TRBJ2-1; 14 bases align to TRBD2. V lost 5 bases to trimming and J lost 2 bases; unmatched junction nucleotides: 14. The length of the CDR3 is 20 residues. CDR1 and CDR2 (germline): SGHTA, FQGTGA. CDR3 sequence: CASSNREGGLAGVPYNEQFF. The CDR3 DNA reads TGTGCCAGCAGCAATCGCGAAGGGGGACTAGCGGGAGTCCCCTACAATGAGCAGTTCTTC.

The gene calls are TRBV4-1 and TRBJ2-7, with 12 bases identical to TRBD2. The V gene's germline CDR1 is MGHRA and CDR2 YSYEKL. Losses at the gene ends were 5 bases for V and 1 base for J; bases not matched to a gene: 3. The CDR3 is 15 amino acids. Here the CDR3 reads CASSNGLAGSYEQYF. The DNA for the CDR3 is TGCGCCAGCAGCAACGGACTAGCGGGATCCTACGAGCAGTACTTC.

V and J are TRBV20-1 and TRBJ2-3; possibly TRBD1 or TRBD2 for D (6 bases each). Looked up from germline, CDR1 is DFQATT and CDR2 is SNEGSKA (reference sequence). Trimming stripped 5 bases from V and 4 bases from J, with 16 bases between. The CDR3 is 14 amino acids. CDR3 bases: TGCAGTGCTCCCATCCCGGGGGCTGCAGATACGCAGTATTTT. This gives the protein CSAPIPGAADTQYF.

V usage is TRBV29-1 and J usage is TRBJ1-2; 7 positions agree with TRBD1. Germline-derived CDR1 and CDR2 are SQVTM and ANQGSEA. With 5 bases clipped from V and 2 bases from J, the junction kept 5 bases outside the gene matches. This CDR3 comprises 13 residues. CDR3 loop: CSVSTGENYGYTF. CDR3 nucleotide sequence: TGCAGCGTTTCTACAGGGGAGAACTATGGCTACACCTTC.

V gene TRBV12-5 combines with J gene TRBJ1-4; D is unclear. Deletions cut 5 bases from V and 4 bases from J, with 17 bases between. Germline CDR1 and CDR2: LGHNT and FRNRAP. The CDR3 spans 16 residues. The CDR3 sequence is CASGGVDTQINEKLFF. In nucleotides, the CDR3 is TGTGCTAGTGGTGGGGTAGACACCCAAATTAATGAAAAACTGTTTTTT.

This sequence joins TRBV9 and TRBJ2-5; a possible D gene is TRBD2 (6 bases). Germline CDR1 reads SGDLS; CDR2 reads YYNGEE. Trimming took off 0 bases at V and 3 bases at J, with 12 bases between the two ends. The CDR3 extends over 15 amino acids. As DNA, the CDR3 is TGTGCCAGCAGCGTAGTAGTGGGAGGAGAAGAGACCCAGTACTTC. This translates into CASSVVVGGEETQYF.